These T cell receptor beta chains were read from a single sample in a study of cytomegalovirus exposure and HLA in healthy donors. The protocol was immunoSEQ multiplex PCR, while the TCRdb copy is restricted to in-frame clones and leaves out a portion. The sample yields some 120,000 clones, roughly 80% seen once. Sequencing input: PBMCs. Receptors were obtained from a man between 18 and 35 years old in good health and CMV-seronegative. The CDR3 runs from the conserved cysteine through the conserved F or W. A D gene is named only where the DNA matches it firmly. Where a row states a size, it is once, few, many or the class of an expanded clone; other rows omit it.

j_call	d_call	clone_size	v_call	cdr3_nt	cdr3_aa
TRBJ1-1	TRBD1	once	TRBV19	TGTGCCAGTAGTATAAAGGGACAGGGTACGAACACTGAAGCTTTCTTT	CASSIKGQGTNTEAFF
TRBJ2-1	TRBD2	-	TRBV2	TGTGCCAGCGCCTCCCTAGCGGGTGCCTACAATGAGCAGTTCTTC	CASASLAGAYNEQFF
TRBJ1-1	TRBD1	-	TRBV10-1	TGCGCCAGCAGTGGCCACTCAGGGGGTGAAGCTTTCTTT	CASSGHSGGEAFF
TRBJ1-4	-	-	TRBV6-5	TGTGCCAGCAGTGCCCCAGGGGAGAAACTGTTTTTT	CASSAPGEKLFF
TRBJ2-7	TRBD1	-	TRBV19	TGTGCCAGTAGCCCCGGGCCGGACAGGGCCTACGAGCAGTACTTC	CASSPGPDRAYEQYF
TRBJ1-1	-	-	TRBV6-5	TGTGCCAGCAGTTACGGTCCAGGGGCTGCCACTGAAGCTTTCTTT	CASSYGPGAATEAFF
TRBJ1-4	TRBD1	-	TRBV6-7	TGTGCCAGCAGTTACTCGAACAGGGGGGGGTCCTCTAATGAAAAACTGTTTTTT	CASSYSNRGGSSNEKLFF
TRBJ2-1	TRBD2	-	TRBV4-2	TGTGCCAGCAGCCAAGCCTTAGGGGGACTAGCGGGGGAGCAGTTCTTC	CASSQALGGLAGEQFF
TRBJ1-3	TRBD1	-	TRBV11-2	TGTGCCAGCAGCCCGACCCAGGGGGCCTCTGGAAACACCATATATTTT	CASSPTQGASGNTIYF
TRBJ1-5	-	-	TRBV12-5	TGTGCTAGTGGTTTTCCACGGGAGGGTAGCAATCAGCCCCAGCATTTT	CASGFPREGSNQPQHF
TRBJ1-4	TRBD1	-	TRBV4-3	TGCGCCAGCAGCCATCAGACAGGGTCAGCTAATGAAAAACTGTTTTTT	CASSHQTGSANEKLFF
TRBJ2-7	TRBD1	few	TRBV19	TGTGCCAGTAGTCCGGACAGGGCTAGGCGGCAGTACTTC	CASSPDRARRQYF
TRBJ2-5	TRBD2	few	TRBV7-9	TGTGCCAGCAGCTTAGAGGGACTAGCGGGGGGGCCTCTGCAAGAGACCCAGTACTTC	CASSLEGLAGGPLQETQYF
TRBJ2-1	TRBD1	-	TRBV14	TGTGCCAGCTCTCCAGGGGGATTTCAAAGTAATGAGCAGTTCTTC	CASSPGGFQSNEQFF
TRBJ1-2	-	-	TRBV6-1	TGTGCCAGCAGTGAAGGAGGACAGTGGAATGGCTACACCTTC	CASSEGGQWNGYTF
TRBJ2-5	-	-	TRBV6-1	TGTGCCAGCATAGGGGACAACCAAGAGACCCAGTACTTC	CASIGDNQETQYF
TRBJ1-4	TRBD1	few	TRBV9	TGTGCCAGCAGCGCCTCGACAGGGTTTAATGAAAAACTGTTTTTT	CASSASTGFNEKLFF
TRBJ2-6	TRBD2	-	TRBV4-2	TGTGCCAGCAGCCAGGGTGTGCGGGGGGCCTCTGGGGCCAACGTCCTGACTTTC	CASSQGVRGASGANVLTF
TRBJ1-3	-	once	TRBV19	TGTGCCAGTAGTATAGAGGGCCGTGGAAACACCATATATTTT	CASSIEGRGNTIYF
TRBJ2-2	-	-	TRBV18	TGTGCCAGCTCATCGACAGTGAACACCGGGGAGCTGTTTTTT	CASSSTVNTGELFF
TRBJ1-5	-	-	TRBV12-5	TGTGCTAGTGGTCCCGGACAGCTTAGCAATCAGCCCCAGCATTTT	CASGPGQLSNQPQHF
TRBJ2-1	TRBD2	-	TRBV27	TGTGCCAGCAGTTTAACGAGCGGGGTGTACAATGAGCAGTTCTTC	CASSLTSGVYNEQFF
TRBJ1-1	-	-	TRBV18	TGTGCCAGCTCACTCTTACACGGGGACACTGAAGCTTTCTTT	CASSLLHGDTEAFF
TRBJ2-2	-	-	TRBV15	TGTGCCACCAGCAGAGATTTACAGGACACCGGGGAGCTGTTTTTT	CATSRDLQDTGELFF
TRBJ1-1	TRBD1	-	TRBV2	TGTGCCAGCAGGGCCCAGACAGGGACGTACACTGAAGCTTTCTTT	CASRAQTGTYTEAFF
TRBJ2-1	TRBD2	-	TRBV19	TGTGCCAGTAGTAAAGGACTAGCGGGGGGGTGGACTGAGCAGTTCTTC	CASSKGLAGGWTEQFF
TRBJ2-7	-	-	TRBV5-6	TGTGCCAGCAGCTTAATTGGGCAGGTGAATGAGCAGTACTTC	CASSLIGQVNEQYF
TRBJ2-3	-	-	TRBV29-1	TGCAGCGTTGAAGGCGGGGAGGCATGGACAGATACGCAGTATTTT	CSVEGGEAWTDTQYF
TRBJ2-7	TRBD1	-	TRBV19	TGTGCCAGTAGTCTCGACGACAGGGGCTACGAGCAGTACTTC	CASSLDDRGYEQYF
TRBJ1-5	-	-	TRBV7-9	TGTGCCAGCAGCCCCGGGGGGTCGGGGAATCAGCCCCAGCATTTT	CASSPGGSGNQPQHF
TRBJ2-7	-	once	TRBV29-1	TGCAGCGTTTCCGTATCGCAGGCAGGAGGGAGGTACGAGCAGTACTTC	CSVSVSQAGGRYEQYF
TRBJ1-3	-	-	TRBV5-1	TGCGCCAGCAGCTTGAGGGGTAACTCTGGAAACACCATATATTTT	CASSLRGNSGNTIYF
TRBJ2-3	TRBD2	-	TRBV5-4	TGTGCCAGCAGGCCGGGACTAGCCACAGATACGCAGTATTTT	CASRPGLATDTQYF
TRBJ1-6	TRBD1	-	TRBV10-3	TGTGCCATCCGAGGGACAGTAATTGGAAATTCACCCCTCCACTTT	CAIRGTVIGNSPLHF
TRBJ1-5	TRBD1	-	TRBV7-9	TGTTCCAGCAGCTTAAGTGGGACAGGGAATCAGCCCCAGCATTTT	CSSSLSGTGNQPQHF
TRBJ2-5	TRBD2	-	TRBV9	TGTGCCAGCAGCATAGGACTAGCGGGGGGCAAAGAGACCCAGTACTTC	CASSIGLAGGKETQYF
TRBJ1-2	TRBD1	-	TRBV18	TGTGCCAGCTCACACCCGGGACAGGGACAAGATGGCTACACCTTC	CASSHPGQGQDGYTF